This T cell receptor (beta chain) was identified in a study of CD8 T cells in Susac syndrome (dated 2019 in TCRdb). About the full investigation: The study used repertoire sequencing to test whether antigen drove CD8+ T cell activation and differentiation in Susac syndrome. Clonality of the CD8+ T cell repertoire was compared between eleven to twelve healthy donors, approximately 14 Susac syndrome patients and 15 multiple sclerosis patients. Overall results and qualifications from the work: The number of individuals in the TCR sequencing and HLA analysis was recognized as being relatively small.

Concerning this clonotype: There is no known antigen for this receptor. No much larger clone is present one base from it, and per-base qualities are unavailable.

The CDR3 sequence holds 14 residues, the cysteine and phenylalanine included. This entry keeps only the CDR3 DNA: 42 bases, framed from base 1. The germline V gene specifies LGHNT as CDR1 and FRNRAP as CDR2. Trimming at the junction amounts to 1 base on V and 2 bases on J, and the germline ends lie 8 bases apart. RNA was extracted with the RNeasy kit and roughly 0.5 to 1 ug was reverse transcribed using random hexamers. The immunoSEQ multiplex PCR assay, covering 54 Vbeta and 13 Jbeta segments, was used to amplify TCR beta CDR3 regions. Bias from PCR amplification was corrected by using a synthetic template baseline for primer optimization and for computational correction. The source study handled its data this way. Reads were annotated to V, D and J genes per IMGT and analyzed with immunoSEQ Analyzer, keeping only productive sequences. To calculate clonality, Shannon entropy was normalized by log2 of the number of productive unique sequences and then subtracted from one. For each patient and control, public and private clones were evaluated among the 100 most prevalent clones. Clones were defined as Susac-specific when absent from the healthy and MS cohorts, from fewer than 1,300 published viral clones and from other ImmuneACCESS disease sequences. In TCRdb, the public reads were trimmed at Q25 with fastp and aligned with MiXCR, with productive beta chains retained. One record per CDR3 amino acid sequence lists the most common genes and DNA. The V and J calls reflect TCRdb's pipeline rather than the authors' work. The table for this sample lists 100,000 or so distinct CDR3 sequences; approximately 90% of them were counted only once. The ten largest clones represent approximately 0.13% of the sample.

Peripheral blood CD8+ and CD4+ T cells from healthy donors, Susac syndrome patients and multiple sclerosis patients were profiled by high-throughput TCR beta sequencing. Healthy donors were age- and sex-matched controls. CD8+ TEMRA cells were enriched by FACS, while bulk CD8+ and CD4+ T cells were purified by magnetic negative isolation. Blood was drawn into EDTA tubes, processed within 24 hours, and PBMCs were isolated by density gradient centrifugation. PBMCs intended for TCR sequencing were frozen in liquid nitrogen and were later thawed in a 37 degrees C water bath. Purity of sorted or isolated CD4+, CD8+ and CD8+ TEMRA cells was at least 90%.

This receptor was taken from a human donor in good health. In this chain, TRBV12-5 is recombined with TRBJ2-5; possibly the D gene is TRBD1, per 5 matching bases. The source material was CD8+ T cells from PBMCs. The DNA reads as follows: TGTGCTAGTGGTTTGGGGGGCCTACAAGAGACCCAGTACTTC. Its product reads: CASGLGGLQETQYF.